The T cell receptor (beta chain) under discussion was sequenced for a study of blood T cell repertoires in COVID-19. Study details: Sources were T cells, B-cell-depleted T cells, or PBMCs; the material itself was cDNA or gDNA.

Repertoires were generated with immunoSEQ multiplex PCR, while TCRdb's copy carries only in-frame clones and drops some. The profile shows 52,000 or so clones, about 88% of them singletons. Germline CDR1 and CDR2: SNHLY and FYNNEI. The CDR3 is made up of 14 amino acids. V dropped 6 bases and J dropped 1 base, with 12 bases sitting between them. This TCR came from a woman aged 65 to 85 with active COVID-19. This chain links TRBV2 with TRBJ1-1, with a tentative D call TRBD1 (5 bases). Sequenced material: peripheral blood. CDR3 coding DNA: TGTGCCAGCAGCCGCCCCCAGGGGAACACTGAAGCTTTCTTT. Translating gives CASSRPQGNTEAFF. The variable domain in full, with the rest retrieved from reference TRBV2 and TRBJ1-1, is EPEVTQTPSHQVTQMGQEVILRCVPISNHLYFYWYRQILGQKVEFLVSFYNNEISEKSEIFDDQFSVERPDGSNFTLKIRSTKLEDSAMYFCASSRPQGNTEAFFGQGTRLTVV.